The 32 T cell receptor beta chains below come from one sample, sequenced in a study of molecular identifiers for immune sequencing clone quantification. TCRdb called the PCR reads again in MiXCR, with one record for every CDR3 protein. The table includes approximately 500,000 distinct CDR3 sequences, less than 30% detected once. Sequenced material: naive CD8+ T cells from blood, with Jurkat cell RNA spiked in. The sample's subset: FACS-sorted CD8+CD4-CCR7+CD45RA+ naive T cells. The receptor set was obtained from a human donor in good health. Some libraries in this study had Jurkat cell RNA spiked in.

A remark on this clonotype: Given a much more abundant clone one base away, this may be a read error. In this CDR3 the conserved last residue, phenylalanine or tryptophan, is missing, so a read error is likely. The chain has TRBV7-9 and TRBJ2-1, with TRBD1 as a possible D gene (6 bases). Trimming cost V 6 bases and J 7 bases, with 13 bases left between them. CDR1 SEHNR and CDR2 FQNEAQ come from the germline V gene (reference sequence). The CDR3 runs to 13 residues. This CDR3 is CASRLQGYNEQFL. The CDR3 nucleotides read TGTGCCAGCAGACTGCAGGGGTATAATGAGCAGTTCCTC.

This clonotype has only a few counts. This chain connects TRBV12-3 or TRBV12-4 to TRBJ2-3; maybe TRBD2 (5 bases). Trimming took off 4 bases at V and 0 bases at J, with 11 bases between the two ends. The CDR3 has 15 residues. The CDR3, as DNA: TGTGCCAGCAGTTCTGAGGGAGAGAGCACAGATACGCAGTATTTT. It yields the protein CASSSEGESTDTQYF.

This clonotype was counted once. This chain connects TRBV28 to TRBJ2-1; 7 bases agree with TRBD1. The V gene's germline CDR1 is MDHEN and CDR2 SYDVKM. V shed 5 bases and J 9 bases; nucleotides not matched to a gene: 4. CDR3 size: 12 residues. CDR3 bases: TGTGCCAGCAGTAGACAGGGTAGTGAGCAGTTCTTC. Translation gives CASSRQGSEQFF.

This clonotype showed up many times. V and J are TRBV9 and TRBJ1-1; maybe TRBD1 (6 bases). V was shortened by 3 bases and J by 5 bases, with 11 bases between the two germline ends. This CDR3 is 13 amino acids long. Germline CDR1 is SGDLS and CDR2 is YYNGEE. CDR3 nucleotide sequence: TGTGCCAGCAGCGCAGGGGCCCTTACTGAAGCTTTCTTT. Amino acid sequence: CASSAGALTEAFF.

The chain has TRBV6-2 or TRBV6-3 and TRBJ1-5; D remains ambiguous. Germline lookup yields CDR1 MNHEY and CDR2 SVGEGT. The CDR3 is 15 amino acids. Trimming stripped 4 bases from V and 5 bases from J, with 15 bases between. CDR3 region: CASSSGMTVDQPQHF. CDR3 nucleotide sequence: TGTGCCAGCAGTTCTGGGATGACGGTGGATCAGCCCCAGCATTTT.

This clonotype was observed a few times. The J gene is TRBJ1-6, the V gene TRBV5-1; no clear D gene. The CDR3 sequence is 13 residues long. V was cut by 0 bases and J by 8 bases, with 6 bases left in between. Germline CDR1 and CDR2: SGHRS and YFSETQ. Written as DNA, the CDR3 is TGCGCCAGCAGCTTGGGACCCTATTCACCCCTCCACTTT. Its translation: CASSLGPYSPLHF.

The chain combines TRBV7-9 with TRBJ2-7; D remains ambiguous. Trimming took off 5 bases at V and 6 bases at J, with 11 bases between the two ends. The CDR3 is 12 residues long. The germline V gene encodes CDR1 SEHNR and CDR2 FQNEAQ (reference sequence). CDR3 in DNA: TGTGCCAGCAGCGCCGTTCCGGGCGAGCAGTACTTC. Translation: CASSAVPGEQYF.

As regards this clonotype: A read error may be the cause here, since a much bigger clone is one base away. The genes are TRBV7-9 and TRBJ1-4, with no clear D. The length of the CDR3 is 15 residues. Germline V gene lookup returns CDR1 SEHNR and CDR2 FQNEAQ (reference sequence). Trimming took off 5 bases at V and 6 bases at J, with 16 bases between the two ends. The CDR3 spells CASSKAEERHEKLFF. CDR3 nucleotides: TGTGCCAGCAGCAAAGCAGAAGAAAGACATGAAAAACTGTTTTTT.

This clonotype was found a few times. This chain connects TRBV3-1 to TRBJ2-5; no definite D call. CDR3 length: 14 residues. Trimming pared 0 bases from V and 4 bases from J, leaving 9 bases between. Germline lookup yields CDR1 LGHDT and CDR2 YNNKEL (reference sequence). This CDR3 reads CASSQESRPETQYF. The DNA of the CDR3 is TGTGCCAGCAGCCAAGAGTCGAGGCCAGAGACCCAGTACTTC.

This clonotype came up a few times. The DNA for the CDR3 is TGTGCCAGCAGCCAAGATCTTGCTAGCGGGAGGAATGAGCAGTTCTTC. Translating it yields CASSQDLASGRNEQFF. J is TRBJ2-1 and V is TRBV4-2; TRBD2 agrees at 11 bases. The CDR3 has 16 amino acids. Germline V gene lookup returns CDR1 LGHNA and CDR2 YNFKEQ. Trimming took 0 bases from V and 7 from J; bases not matched to a gene: 5.

A few counts support this clonotype. The chain is built from TRBV24-1 and TRBJ2-1; possibly TRBD1 or TRBD2 for D (5 bases each). The CDR3 sequence is 17 residues long. Germline V gives CDR1 KGHDR, CDR2 SFDVKD. Trimming cost V 1 base and J 0 bases, with 12 bases left between them. Here the CDR3 reads CATSDFPGLSSYNEQFF. CDR3 sequence (DNA): TGTGCCACCAGTGATTTTCCGGGGCTGAGCTCCTACAATGAGCAGTTCTTC.

For this clonotype: The conserved final phenylalanine or tryptophan is absent from the CDR3, which likely points to a read error. The chain links TRBV29-1 to TRBJ1-2; D perhaps matches TRBD1 (6 bases). The ends were cut back, 3 bases at V and 0 bases at J, with 11 bases in the middle. This CDR3 has 14 amino acids. Germline loops: CDR1 SQVTM, CDR2 ANQGSEA. CDR3 sequence reads: CSVEPKGANYGYTL. For the CDR3, the DNA is TGCAGCGTTGAGCCTAAGGGGGCTAACTATGGCTACACCCTC.

This clonotype has only a few counts. This rearrangement joins TRBV12-3 or TRBV12-4 to TRBJ2-1; 9 bases align to TRBD2. Trimming removed 6 bases from V and 8 bases from J; junction bases left unmatched: 11. The CDR3 has 15 amino acids. CDR3 DNA sequence: TGTGCCAGCAGAAGCGGGGGGCTTGTCTCTGATGAGCAGTTCTTC. It is translated as CASRSGGLVSDEQFF.

The V gene is TRBV6-4, the J gene TRBJ1-2; 8 bases align to TRBD1. CDR1 is MRHNA, CDR2 SNTAGT, per germline. V was clipped by 1 base and J by 7 bases; unmatched bases: 8. CDR3 length equals 15 residues. The CDR3 coding sequence is TGTGCCAGCAGTGACTACCCCGGACAGGGCTTTGGCTACACCTTC. It encodes CASSDYPGQGFGYTF.

About this clonotype itself: A much larger clone lies one base from this, so it may be a read error. V is TRBV5-3 and J is TRBJ2-7, with D possibly called TRBD1 or TRBD2 (5 bases each). TRBV5-3 is labeled an ORF, and its function is uncertain. CDR3 length equals 14 residues. The V gene lost 8 bases and the J gene lost 5 bases, with 20 bases spanning the gap. The CDR3 region has the DNA TGTGCCAGCCGCTTAGGGACCAGCCAACACGAGCAGTACTTC. Translating gives CASRLGTSQHEQYF.

This clonotype occurred a few times. This sequence joins TRBV19 and TRBJ1-5; 10 bases match TRBD1. The V segment lost 4 bases and the J segment 0 bases; nucleotides outside the gene matches: 6. There are 17 residues in the CDR3. Looked up from germline, CDR1 is LNHDA and CDR2 is SQIVND (reference sequence). In DNA, the CDR3 is TGTGCCAGTAGTAACCGGGACAGGGGATATAGCAATCAGCCCCAGCATTTT. Amino acids: CASSNRDRGYSNQPQHF.

This clonotype was seen ten or more times. The chain uses TRBV20-1 and TRBJ2-7, with 13 positions matching TRBD2. V was clipped by 0 bases and J by 3 bases; unmatched bases: 2. Germline CDR1 reads DFQATT; CDR2 reads SNEGSKA (reference sequence). The CDR3 runs to 15 residues. The CDR3 protein is CSAREGLAGFYEQYF. CDR3 in DNA: TGCAGTGCTAGAGAGGGACTAGCGGGATTCTACGAGCAGTACTTC.

In its sample, this clonotype was seen many times. The chain joins TRBV10-2 to TRBJ1-1; D is unresolved. The V and J ends lost 2 bases and 3 bases respectively, with 4 bases between them. The CDR3 is made up of 12 amino acids. Germline loops: CDR1 WSHSY, CDR2 SAAADI. CDR3 residues: CASSESYTEAFF. CDR3 nucleotides: TGCGCCAGCAGTGAGAGTTACACTGAAGCTTTCTTT.

The chain uses TRBV20-1 and TRBJ2-2; perhaps TRBD2 as D (6 bases). V was cut by 0 bases and J by 0 bases, with 17 bases left in between. Germline CDR1 reads DFQATT; CDR2 reads SNEGSKA (reference sequence). The CDR3 is 18 residues long. The CDR3 DNA follows: TGCAGTGCTAGAGATCTTCCTGGCGGGAATCCGAACACCGGGGAGCTGTTTTTT. It translates to CSARDLPGGNPNTGELFF.

This clonotype was counted between two and nine times. V and J are TRBV18 and TRBJ1-2; the D is unclear. The length of the CDR3 is 15 residues. Trimming left V 6 bases short and J 4 bases short, with 18 bases between. In germline, CDR1 is KGHSH, CDR2 LQKENI. The CDR3 sequence: CASSPWTTTTYGYTF. The CDR3 DNA follows: TGTGCCAGCTCCCCCTGGACGACTACAACCTATGGCTACACCTTC.

The gene calls are TRBV27 and TRBJ1-4; TRBD1 is a possible D gene (5 bases). The CDR3 is 13 amino acids. Deletions cut 0 bases from V and 11 bases from J, with 10 bases between. The germline V gene has CDR1 MNHEY and CDR2 SMNVEV (reference sequence). The CDR3 loop reads CASSLSGVGKLFF. The CDR3, as DNA: TGTGCCAGCAGTTTATCGGGGGTCGGGAAACTGTTTTTT.

A word on this clonotype: A read error may explain this, as a much larger clone is one base away. This sequence joins TRBV5-1 and TRBJ1-1, with D possibly TRBD1 on 6 matching bases. The CDR3 has 15 amino acids. V lost 7 bases and J lost 7, with 23 bases in between. Looked up from germline, CDR1 is SGHRS and CDR2 is YFSETQ. As DNA, the CDR3 is TGCGCCAGCTGTCAGAATAGGGGGGGCCCCCATGAAGCTTTCTTT. Translated, it gives CASCQNRGGPHEAFF.

The chain combines TRBV7-9 with TRBJ1-6, with no clear D. Trimming shortened V by 3 bases and J by 5 bases, and 5 bases separated the two germline ends. The V gene's germline CDR1 is SEHNR and CDR2 FQNEAQ (reference sequence). The CDR3 is 13 residues long. The CDR3 DNA reads as TGTGCCAGCAGCTTTTGGGATAATTCACCCCTCCACTTT. Amino acids: CASSFWDNSPLHF.

Remarks on this clonotype: This likely reflects a read error, since a far larger clone is one base away. The genes are TRBV5-3 and TRBJ1-1; D unclear. TRBV5-3 is an ORF; its function is uncertain. CDR3 length equals 13 residues. In DNA form, the CDR3 reads TGTGCCAGCAGCTTGCAGGACAACACTGAAGCTTTCTTT. Its translation: CASSLQDNTEAFF.

This clonotype was counted between two and nine times. V is TRBV14 and J is TRBJ1-6; no firm D call. CDR3 length: 16 residues. With 6 bases removed from V and 7 bases from J, the gap between germline ends came to 19 bases. CDR1 is SGHDN, CDR2 FVKESK, per germline. The CDR3 region is CASSQSSPQLNSPLHF. Written as DNA, the CDR3 is TGTGCCAGCAGTCAAAGCTCCCCTCAGTTGAATTCACCCCTCCACTTT.

There are a few counts of this clonotype. The chain uses TRBV6-6 and TRBJ1-4; 7 bases fit TRBD1. CDR3 length: 14 amino acids. Trimming cost V 7 bases and J 3 bases; bases outside gene matches: 5. From germline, CDR1 is MNHNY and CDR2 SVGAGI (reference sequence). CDR3 nucleotide sequence: TGTGCCAGCACCGACAGGGCCCCTAATGAAAAACTGTTTTTT. It translates to CASTDRAPNEKLFF.

This clonotype was counted between two and nine times. This chain links TRBV4-1 with TRBJ1-6, with D perhaps TRBD1 (6 bases). With 5 bases removed from V and 14 bases from J, the gap between germline ends came to 19 bases. The CDR3 length is 14 residues. From germline, CDR1 is MGHRA and CDR2 YSYEKL. CDR3 sequence reads: CASSLAEEGGTLHF. The CDR3 DNA is TGCGCCAGCAGCTTAGCGGAGGAGGGGGGGACCCTCCACTTT.

This clonotype was detected a few times. This chain uses TRBV6-5 with TRBJ2-7; D is perhaps TRBD2 (5 bases). Trimming took off 7 bases at V and 6 bases at J, with 22 bases between the two ends. CDR3 length: 15 residues. Germline CDR1 is MNHEY and CDR2 is SVGAGI. The CDR3 DNA reads as TGTGCCAGCACAATCGGACCGGGATTCCCCTCCGAGCAGTACTTC. Translation: CASTIGPGFPSEQYF.

This clonotype came up many times. The genes are TRBV4-1 and TRBJ2-7, with D unresolved. Germline V gene lookup returns CDR1 MGHRA and CDR2 YSYEKL. V was shortened by 0 bases and J by 2 bases, with 11 bases between the two germline ends. CDR3 length: 15 residues. The chain's CDR3 is CASSQDQEQPYEQYF. The CDR3 nucleotides read TGCGCCAGCAGCCAAGATCAAGAGCAGCCCTACGAGCAGTACTTC.

A note on this clonotype: The CDR3 carries no conserved terminal phenylalanine or tryptophan, so it likely arises from a read error. This sequence joins TRBV7-2 and TRBJ2-7; D possibly corresponds to TRBD1 (6 bases). The V and J ends lost 5 bases and 4 bases respectively, with 15 bases between them. This CDR3 is built from 14 residues. Germline values: CDR1 SGHTA, CDR2 FQGNSA. CDR3 bases: TGTGCCAGCAGCCAGCCAGGGGAGAGGTACGAGCAGTACCTC. Protein: CASSQPGERYEQYL.

The chain combines TRBV28 with TRBJ2-1; 8 bases map to TRBD2. This CDR3 has 15 amino acids. Germline CDR1 reads MDHEN; CDR2 reads SYDVKM. The V and J ends lost 2 bases and 5 bases, in that order; junction bases with no gene match: 5. The CDR3 region has the DNA TGTGCCAGCAGTTTAATAACTAGCGGAGACAATGAGCAGTTCTTC. Residues: CASSLITSGDNEQFF.

The table lists this clonotype with a few counts. The CDR3 DNA is TGTGCCAGCAGCCAGATACAGGGGGCCACCTACAATGAGCAGTTCTTC. Amino acid sequence: CASSQIQGATYNEQFF. The chain couples TRBV6-5 to TRBJ2-1; 9 bases line up with TRBD1. This CDR3 contains 16 residues. Germline V gene lookup returns CDR1 MNHEY and CDR2 SVGAGI. The J segment lost 2 bases and the V segment lost 6 bases, leaving 8 bases of the junction unmatched.